These 21 T cell receptor beta chains were sequenced from one sample in a study of T cells in localized non-small cell lung cancer. Assay used: immunoSEQ multiplex PCR; TCRdb lists only in-frame clones, some missing. The sample shows about 3,300 clones, approximately 30% of them seen only once. The sample consisted of lung tumor tissue, taken before any cancer treatment. The receptor set was obtained from a male donor older than 55 with stage I lung adenocarcinoma.

This clone occurred a few times. The chain employs TRBV7-5 and TRBJ1-2; TRBD1 is the table's D call, not checked against the DNA. TRBV7-5 is a documented pseudogene. CDR3 length: 14 residues. CDR3 sequence reads: CASRSYGQTYGYTF. In DNA form, the CDR3 reads TGTGCCAGCAGGAGTTATGGACAGACCTATGGCTACACCTTC.

V is TRBV19 and J is TRBJ1-5; D unclear. The CDR3 runs to 16 residues. Trimming took off 3 bases at V and 2 bases at J, with 14 bases between the two ends. The germline V gene has CDR1 LNHDA and CDR2 SQIVND (reference sequence). The DNA for the CDR3 is TGTGCCAGTAGTATTAGAGGGAGTCGGGGCAATCAGCCCCAGCATTTT. This encodes CASSIRGSRGNQPQHF.

This clone counts as medium-sized (0.01 to 0.1%). CDR3 sequence (DNA): TGTGCCAGCACCCCGAACCATAACTATGGCTACACCTTC. It is translated as CASTPNHNYGYTF. This chain joins TRBV7-2 and TRBJ1-2; no definite D call. The germline V and J ends were trimmed by 7 bases and 1 base, with 10 bases remaining between them. This CDR3 region has 13 residues. Germline values: CDR1 SGHTA, CDR2 FQGNSA.

The CDR3 nucleotides read TGTGCCAGCGAAACCTTGGGGACAGGGGTAACAGATACGCAGTATTTT. Translating gives CASETLGTGVTDTQYF. The J gene is TRBJ2-3, the V gene TRBV11-3; TRBD1 matches at 10 bases. In germline, CDR1 is SGHNT, CDR2 YENEEA. The CDR3 runs to 16 residues. The junction had 11 bases not matched to a gene; V was cut back by 8 bases and J by 3 bases.

This clone counts as medium-sized (0.01 to 0.1%). The V and J genes are TRBV6-8 and TRBJ2-2, with 7 bases aligning to TRBD2. Unmatched junction bases numbered 7, after V lost 2 bases and J lost 7 bases. This CDR3 region has 15 residues. The germline gives CDR1 MNHGY, CDR2 SAAAGT. CDR3 in DNA: TGTGCCAGCAGTTACCCCGGTCGGGGGGTCGGGGAGCTGTTTTTT. It yields the protein CASSYPGRGVGELFF.

This clone is termed medium-sized. The chain recombines TRBV11-3 with TRBJ1-2, with D uncertain. This CDR3 is built from 14 residues. V was clipped by 5 bases and J by 0 bases, with 10 bases between them. Germline assignment: CDR1 SGHNT and CDR2 YENEEA. CDR3 sequence (DNA): TGTGCCAGCAGCAAAGAAACGTCTAACTATGGCTACACCTTC. This codes for CASSKETSNYGYTF.

The chain has TRBV6-8 and TRBJ2-7, with D tentatively TRBD1 (5 bases). Looked up from germline, CDR1 is MNHGY and CDR2 is SAAAGT. The CDR3 runs to 13 residues. Trimming took 6 bases from V and 1 from J, leaving 10 bases between them. The CDR3 DNA is TGTGCCAGCAGGACAGACTTGTCCTACGAGCAGTACTTC. Translated: CASRTDLSYEQYF.

Only a few counts were recorded for this clone. CDR3 amino acids: CAWMDRGAFNSPLHF. The CDR3 nucleotides read TGTGCCTGGATGGACAGGGGAGCCTTTAATTCACCCCTCCACTTT. The chain carries TRBV30 and TRBJ1-6; TRBD1 matches 9 bases. With 4 bases clipped from V and 6 bases from J, the junction kept 7 bases outside the gene matches. Germline-derived CDR1 and CDR2 are GTSNPN and SVGIG (reference sequence). This CDR3 is 15 amino acids long.

J is TRBJ2-5 and V is TRBV15, with 8 positions matching TRBD1. CDR1 is LNHNV and CDR2 is YYDKDF in the germline V gene (reference sequence). CDR3 length: 18 residues. With V trimmed by 4 bases and J by 3 bases, 16 bases remained unmatched. The DNA of the CDR3 is TGTGCCACCAGCACCCCCAACGGGACGGGACAGGAGAAAGAGACCCAGTACTTC. Its protein product is CATSTPNGTGQEKETQYF.

This clone was observed a handful of times. CDR3 sequence (DNA): TGTGCCAGCAGGGTAAGTTCACCCCTCCACTTT. Translated, it gives CASRVSSPLHF. The chain uses TRBV6-7 and TRBJ1-6; D not certain. TRBV6-7 is recorded as an ORF, its role being uncertain. The V end lost 6 bases, the J end lost 9 bases, and 6 bases lay between the germline ends. This CDR3 region has 11 residues.

V usage is TRBV11-3 and J usage is TRBJ1-2, with 7 bases matching TRBD1. Losses at the gene ends were 5 bases for V and 2 bases for J; bases not matched to a gene: 14. Per germline, CDR1 SGHNT and CDR2 YENEEA. The CDR3 contains 17 residues. The CDR3 nucleotides read TGTGCCAGCAGCCGACCCCATGCACGGACAGGCAACTATGGCTACACCTTC. Amino acid sequence: CASSRPHARTGNYGYTF.

This chain uses TRBV18 with TRBJ2-1; 7 bases are a match to TRBD2. V was pared by 1 base and J by 4 bases, with 4 bases of the junction left unmatched. The CDR3 extends over 15 amino acids. Germline lookup yields CDR1 KGHSH and CDR2 LQKENI. The CDR3, as DNA: TGTGCCAGCTCACCACGGGGAGGGGATTACAATGAGCAGTTCTTC. This gives the protein CASSPRGGDYNEQFF.

The chain joins TRBV11-3 to TRBJ1-4; a possible D gene is TRBD1 (5 bases). Germline CDR1 SGHNT, CDR2 YENEEA. Trimming removed 8 bases at V and 8 bases at J, with 24 bases between. This CDR3 has 16 residues. The CDR3 nucleotides read TGTGCCAGCGGATATCCTAAGGGACGGGGGGAGGAAAAACTGTTTTTT. It specifies CASGYPKGRGEEKLFF.

The chain links TRBV19 to TRBJ1-2, with D unclear. Trimming stripped 3 bases from V and 4 bases from J, with 15 bases between. The CDR3 sequence is 15 residues long. Germline-derived CDR1 and CDR2 are LNHDA and SQIVND (reference sequence). The CDR3 reads CASSISLGGRYGYTF. Here the CDR3 DNA reads TGTGCCAGTAGTATCTCACTTGGAGGACGCTATGGCTACACCTTC.

This clone was found many times. The chain has TRBV9 and TRBJ2-2; a weak D match, TRBD1 (5 bases). This CDR3 is 14 amino acids long. The germline CDR1 and CDR2 sequences are SGDLS and YYNGEE. Trimming stripped 3 bases from V and 0 bases from J, with 6 bases between. For the CDR3, the DNA is TGTGCCAGCAGCGGGGGCCCGAACACCGGGGAGCTGTTTTTT. This translates into CASSGGPNTGELFF.

The chain carries TRBV9 and TRBJ2-6; 7 bases are shared with TRBD2. J was trimmed by 0 bases and V by 5 bases; bases with no gene match: 2. Per germline, CDR1 SGDLS and CDR2 YYNGEE. The CDR3 covers 15 residues. The CDR3 loop is CASSERGSGANVLTF. CDR3 coding DNA: TGTGCCAGCAGTGAGCGGGGCTCTGGGGCCAACGTCCTGACTTTC.

V and J are TRBV10-2 and TRBJ2-7; 9 nucleotides agree with TRBD1. This CDR3 contains 15 residues. The V gene end was trimmed by 2 bases and the J gene end by 0 bases; junction bases not matched to a gene: 2. Germline V gene data show CDR1 as WSHSY and CDR2 as SAAADI. The CDR3 coding sequence is TGCGCCAGCAGTGAGGGGACAGGGTACTCCTACGAGCAGTACTTC. It encodes CASSEGTGYSYEQYF.

The chain links TRBV7-6 to TRBJ1-1, with D maybe TRBD1 (6 bases). Germline loops: CDR1 SGHVS, CDR2 FNYEAQ. V shed 5 bases and J shed 7 bases, with 20 bases lying between them. This CDR3 has 15 amino acids. The CDR3: CASSPDQGRGREAFF. The CDR3 DNA sequence: TGTGCCAGCAGCCCAGACCAGGGGCGGGGGCGTGAAGCTTTCTTT.

The chain employs TRBV6-8 and TRBJ2-1, with D perhaps matching TRBD1 (5 bases). Trimming removed 5 bases at V and 7 bases at J, with 24 bases between. CDR1 is MNHGY and CDR2 is SAAAGT in the germline V gene. The CDR3 extends over 17 amino acids. The CDR3, as DNA: TGTGCCAGCAGTCCCCGCCGACGGCAGGGTGAATTGAATGAGCAGTTCTTC. It is translated as CASSPRRRQGELNEQFF.

The V call is TRBV10-2, the J call TRBJ1-1; D is ambiguous. The CDR3 is 12 amino acids. V gave up 4 bases and J gave up 0 bases, with 3 bases separating them. Germline CDR1 WSHSY, CDR2 SAAADI. CDR3 sequence (DNA): TGCGCCAGCAGTGCATTGAACACTGAAGCTTTCTTT. Encoded protein: CASSALNTEAFF.

The V and J genes are TRBV7-2 and TRBJ2-7, with D perhaps being TRBD1 or TRBD2 (5 bases each). The germline CDR1 and CDR2 sequences are SGHTA and FQGNSA. This CDR3 region has 13 residues. The germline V and J ends were trimmed by 5 bases and 2 bases, with 10 bases remaining between them. The chain's CDR3 is CASSTGATYEQYF. Here the CDR3 DNA reads TGTGCCAGCAGCACCGGGGCGACCTACGAGCAGTACTTC.